What follows are 5 T cell receptor beta chains derived from one specimen sequenced in a study of human T cells and chemical hapten exposure. One entry per CDR3 protein results from TCRdb running MiXCR on the RACE reads. The sample carries some 80,000 distinct CDR3 sequences, approximately 10% recorded once. Indicated time point: patch test 2, 6 weeks after DPC sensitization. The treatment: therapeutic diphenylcyclopropenone sensitization with weekly scalp DPC. The source material was whole blood, sampled in connection with sensitization to the hapten diphenylcyclopropenone (DPC). Receptor source: a woman aged 25 to 39 with alopecia areata. Some clones in this sample may be carry-over from other donors' samples.

This clonotype was detected ten times or more. The chain couples TRBV12-3 or TRBV12-4 to TRBJ1-2, with D perhaps matching TRBD1 (5 bases). This CDR3 contains 13 residues. V lost 2 bases and J 4 bases, leaving 8 bases between the germline ends. The CDR3 loop is CASSLQGGYGYTF. The CDR3 bases are TGTGCCAGCAGTTTACAGGGCGGCTATGGCTACACCTTC.

This clonotype was recorded many times. The gene calls are TRBV3-1 and TRBJ1-1; D is undetermined. V was trimmed by 3 bases and J by 0 bases, leaving 8 bases between them. The germline gives CDR1 LGHDT, CDR2 YNNKEL (reference sequence). This CDR3 comprises 14 residues. The CDR3 region has the DNA TGTGCCAGCAGCCACGGGAACCTGAACACTGAAGCTTTCTTT. This gives the protein CASSHGNLNTEAFF.

This clonotype has a handful of counts. The V call is TRBV6-1, the J call TRBJ1-5, with D possibly being TRBD1 (6 bases). V was pared by 6 bases and J by 5 bases, with 26 bases between. The germline CDR1 and CDR2 sequences are MNHNS and SASEGT. There are 18 residues in the CDR3. CDR3 coding DNA: TGTGCCAGCAGACCCCGGCCCCTGGGGGGCAGGGTCTATCAGCCCCAGCATTTT. This encodes CASRPRPLGGRVYQPQHF.

This clonotype was found many times. The rearrangement links TRBV5-5 to TRBJ1-1, with unresolved D. Trimming cost V 2 bases and J 5 bases, with 10 bases left between them. The CDR3 totals 13 residues. Germline V gene sequence: CDR1 SGHKS, CDR2 YYEKEE (reference sequence). CDR3 sequence: CASSLNPETEAFF. The CDR3 region has the DNA TGTGCCAGCAGCTTAAACCCCGAAACTGAAGCTTTCTTT.

This clonotype was observed many times. V usage is TRBV12-3 or TRBV12-4 and J usage is TRBJ2-1; TRBD2 matches at 14 bases. The CDR3 covers 16 residues. V shed 4 bases and J 6 bases; nucleotides not matched to a gene: 5. CDR3 DNA: TGTGCCAGCAGTTCCTGGGGGACTAGCGGGAGCAATGAGCAGTTCTTC. It specifies CASSSWGTSGSNEQFF.